What follows is one TCR beta chain and its context. The data are from a study of blood T cell repertoires in COVID-19. Study in general: Samples representing acute and convalescent COVID-19 were sourced from the United States, Italy and Spain. Sources were T cells, B-cell-depleted T cells, or PBMCs; the material itself was cDNA or gDNA.

Germline CDR1 is SGDLS and CDR2 is YYNGEE. This CDR3 region has 15 residues. Between the trimmed V and J ends, which lost 3 bases and 8 bases, there was a span of 20 bases. Original methodology: Using reference gene primer amplification, nucleated cell counts were estimated. Libraries were prepared by immunoSEQ multiplex PCR; TCRdb keeps only in-frame clonotypes and omits some of them. The V and J calls and clone size come from that table; D and trimming were worked out from the DNA. The table records a few hundred thousand clones, 85% of them present only once. Sequenced: peripheral blood. The gene calls are TRBV9 and TRBJ1-2; D may be TRBD1 (6 bases). The sequence was obtained from a man aged 45-65 years with active or convalescent COVID-19. The CDR3 bases are TGTGCCAGCAGCGCCCGGGTCGGGACATCCGACGGCTACACCTTC. Translation gives CASSARVGTSDGYTF.